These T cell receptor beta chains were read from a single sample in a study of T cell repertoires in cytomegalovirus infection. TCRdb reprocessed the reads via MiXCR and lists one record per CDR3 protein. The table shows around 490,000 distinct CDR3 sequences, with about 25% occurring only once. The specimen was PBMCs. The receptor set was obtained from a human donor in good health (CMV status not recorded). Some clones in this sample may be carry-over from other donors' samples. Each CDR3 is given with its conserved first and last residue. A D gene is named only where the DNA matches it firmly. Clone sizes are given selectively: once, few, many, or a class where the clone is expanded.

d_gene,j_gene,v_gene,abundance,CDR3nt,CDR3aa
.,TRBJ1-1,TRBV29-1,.,TGCAGCGTTGTGTTGCTCGGGGGCAGAATGAACACTGAAGCTTTCTTT,CSVVLLGGRMNTEAFF
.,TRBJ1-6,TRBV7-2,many,TGTGCCAGCAGCTTAGTCATAGGGGATTCACCCCTCCACTTT,CASSLVIGDSPLHF
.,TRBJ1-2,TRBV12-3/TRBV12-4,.,TGTGCCAGCAGTCCCCGGACAGACGTCTCCAACTATGGCTACACCTTC,CASSPRTDVSNYGYTF
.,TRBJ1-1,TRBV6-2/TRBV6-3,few,TGTGCCAGCAGTCAGTCGTACACTGAAGCTTTCTTT,CASSQSYTEAFF
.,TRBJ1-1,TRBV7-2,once,TGTGCCAGCAGCTTATCTGTAGATAAAGCTTTCTTT,CASSLSVDKAFF
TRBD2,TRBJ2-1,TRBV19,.,TGTGCCAGTAGTACCCCTACTAGCGGGGGCAATGAGCAGTTCTTC,CASSTPTSGGNEQFF
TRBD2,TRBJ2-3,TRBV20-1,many,TGCAGTGCTAGTGCAGACTTTAGCGGGGGGGGTACAGATACGCAGTATTTT,CSASADFSGGGTDTQYF
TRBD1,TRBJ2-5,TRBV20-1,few,TGCAGTGCCACAGGGGGCGAGAAGACCCAGTACTTC,CSATGGEKTQYF
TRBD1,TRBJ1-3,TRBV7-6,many,TGTGCCAGCAGCTTAGGACAGGGAGGTTGGTCTGGAAACACCATATATTTT,CASSLGQGGWSGNTIYF
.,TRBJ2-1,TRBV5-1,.,TGCGCCAGCAGCTCCCGGTCTTCCAATGAGCAGTTCTTC,CASSSRSSNEQFF